This T cell receptor (beta chain) appears in the sequencing data of a study of cytotoxic CD8 clonotypes in ibrutinib-treated CLL. The ends were cut back, 2 bases at V and 6 bases at J, with 14 bases in the middle. This CDR3 contains 14 residues. Germline V gene lookup returns CDR1 SGHNT and CDR2 YYREEE (reference sequence). The assay was immunoSEQ multiplex PCR, and TCRdb's table has in-frame clones only and misses some. Of 200,000 to 250,000 clones listed, 70% are singletons. The chain couples TRBV5-4 to TRBJ1-2; D remains ambiguous. The sequence came from a human donor with chronic lymphocytic leukemia. The sequencing used PBMCs, collected after 24 months of ibrutinib treatment. DNA for the CDR3: TGTGCCAGCAGCTTCGAAAACGTCCACGATGGCTACACCTTC. Encoded protein: CASSFENVHDGYTF.